The clone carrying this T cell receptor (beta chain) was seen a few times. This specimen belongs to a study of CD8 T cells in ankylosing spondylitis. TCRdb itself ran the 5' RACE reads through MiXCR, one entry per CDR3 protein. The data contain about 360,000 distinct CDR3 sequences, roughly 20% of them singletons. Looked up from germline, CDR1 is SEHNR and CDR2 is FQNEAQ (reference sequence). Trimming left V 6 bases short and J 5 bases short, with 10 bases between. This CDR3 contains 13 residues. Source material: blood, either unsorted or a sorted T cell fraction (not recorded which). V gene TRBV7-9 combines with J gene TRBJ2-2; a weak D match, TRBD2 (6 bases). The sequence was obtained from a male donor with ankylosing spondylitis or in good health (not recorded which). The CDR3 loop is CASRRGRTGELFF. The CDR3 DNA reads TGTGCCAGCAGACGGGGGAGGACCGGGGAGCTGTTTTTT.